Reported below is one TCR beta chain. This clonotype has just a few counts. The antigen it recognizes is unknown. No much larger clone is present one base from it, and per-base qualities are unavailable. Donors were 35 to 40 systemically healthy Caucasian individuals from Russia aged roughly 6 to 90 years. Around 9.9 milliliters of peripheral blood were collected from each donor into EDTA-treated Vacutainer tubes. PBMCs were isolated by Ficoll-Paque density-gradient centrifugation, with at least 6 million obtained per sample. Total RNA was extracted from PBMCs with Trizol reagent, with at least 6 micrograms obtained per sample. Naive CD45RAhigh/CD27high T cell percentages were measured by flow cytometry on a PBMC aliquot from every donor. The germline V end is reduced by 6 bases and the J end by 10 bases; junction bases left unmatched: 11. The germline V gene sets CDR1 to SQVTM and CDR2 to ANQGSEA. From the cysteine up to the phenylalanine, the CDR3 has a length of 13 residues. The kept DNA is CDR3 alone, 39 bases in frame from the first base.

This sample is part of a study of blood T cells in healthy people across ages (dated by TCRdb to between 2014 and 2017). In the study overall: In model experiments, template switching captured about one uniquely barcoded TCR beta cDNA molecule for every two T cells. Using deep sequencing normalized with unique cDNA molecular identifiers, the study measured how TCR beta repertoire diversity changes with age. The donors were split into four age groups: young (average roughly 15 years), middle-aged (about 40), aged (approximately 60) and long-lived (more than 80). To avoid experimental bias, donors of different ages were spread randomly across the sequencing lanes. Using the same blood draw, the study looked at two additional independent replicas of 1 million unique cDNA reads for two donors, one aged 18 to 29 and the other aged 80 or older.

The study at large found these results: Observed TCR beta diversity correlated strongly with the percentage of naive T cells measured by flow cytometry. Observed TCR beta diversity per million T cells fell roughly linearly with age, and a significant reduction was already apparent by age around 36. Estimates of total diversity based on one million sequenced T cells were considered lower bounds and underestimates. The long-lived group showed more naive CD4+ T cells, fewer expanded clones and increased TCR diversity than the aged group, suggesting age selection. Since profiling was done on bulk unsorted PBMCs, naive and antigen-experienced compartments could not be conclusively compared. Because the CMV infection status of the donors was unknown, age-related changes in expanded clonotypes may potentially have been confounded.

Preparation of the library involved 5' RACE. Sequenced on an Illumina HiSeq 2500. A second roughly 6 to 11 cycle PCR used a sample-barcoded 5' primer and a J-beta primer mix. A unique molecular identifier was introduced onto each TCR beta cDNA molecule by a template-switch 5' adaptor carrying 12 random nucleotides. Each sample yielded at least 2.5 million CDR3-containing paired-end reads. All of the RNA was converted into first-strand cDNA using the Mint cDNA synthesis kit, with a TRBC-specific oligonucleotide serving as the primer. Following uracil-DNA glycosylase treatment, a first 18-cycle PCR with universal primers M1SS and BC2_uni_R was performed on all cDNA. The authors' analysis ran thus. Normalization of each sample was performed by random selection of 1 million high-quality reads, each carrying a distinct molecular identifier. Reads with shared molecular identifiers were discarded instead of being binned into consensus sequences. MiTCR, run with a Q25 quality threshold and the strictest error-elimination algorithm, handled CDR3 identification, clonotype clustering and error correction. A nonparametric unseen species model with Euler transformation was used to estimate lower-bound total TCR beta diversity. TCRdb's own reprocessing of the public reads used fastp at Q25 and MiXCR and kept productive beta chains. Every distinct CDR3 protein forms one entry, paired with its most common genes and DNA. TCRdb, not the original authors, processed these V and J calls. This sample holds around 1,000,000 distinct CDR3 sequences; 35% to 40% were observed only once. Together, the top ten hold under 15% of the sample.

Sequencing used blood. Here the chain combines TRBV29-1 and TRBJ2-1; a stretch of 8 junction bases matches TRBD1. The TCR sequence derives from a man in his late teens or twenties in good health. CDR3 protein: CSVLDRGNDEQFF. Read as DNA, the sequence is TGCAGCGTCCTCGACAGGGGCAATGACGAGCAGTTCTTC.